Listed below are T cell receptor beta chains from one sample, sequenced in a study of T cells in Graves' hyperthyroidism and ophthalmopathy. TCRdb re-analysed the multiplex PCR reads in MiXCR, keeping a single row per CDR3 protein. The sample yields about 330,000 distinct CDR3 sequences, 12% to 15% seen once. Sequences were obtained from blood. The origin of the receptors is a woman in her thirties or forties with Graves' ophthalmopathy. Each CDR3 is given with its conserved first and last residue. D genes are given only for firm matches. Not every row has a clone size; where given, it reads once, few, many or a size class.

V gene,clone size,J gene,D gene,CDR3 length,CDR3 protein,CDR3 DNA
TRBV18,.,TRBJ2-1,.,13,CASHAIRDNEQFF,TGTGCCAGCCACGCTATCCGGGACAATGAGCAGTTCTTC
TRBV2,many,TRBJ2-1,TRBD2,15,CASRRTSGEYNEQFF,TGTGCCAGCAGGAGGACTAGCGGAGAGTACAATGAGCAGTTCTTC
TRBV2,many,TRBJ2-7,.,12,CASSARSYEQYF,TGTGCCAGCAGTGCTAGGTCTTACGAGCAGTACTTC
TRBV28,many,TRBJ2-7,TRBD2,17,CASRRTSGSGSSYEQYF,TGTGCCAGCAGAAGGACTAGCGGGAGTGGGTCCTCCTACGAGCAGTACTTC
TRBV10-3,many,TRBJ2-1,TRBD2,13,CAISEETSGEQFF,TGTGCCATCAGTGAGGAAACTAGCGGTGAGCAGTTCTTC
TRBV11-2,many,TRBJ2-1,.,14,CASSFDGLSNEQFF,TGTGCCAGCAGCTTCGACGGACTTTCCAATGAGCAGTTCTTC
TRBV27,.,TRBJ2-3,.,15,CASGSTGGISDTQYF,TGTGCCAGCGGTTCGACAGGTGGGATCTCAGATACGCAGTATTTT
TRBV28,many,TRBJ1-2,TRBD1,18,CASSTPSGQGFSFYGYTF,TGTGCCAGCAGCACCCCGTCGGGACAGGGGTTTTCATTCTATGGCTACACCTTC
TRBV5-5,many,TRBJ1-2,TRBD1,16,CASSLVPGQGAVGYTF,TGTGCCAGCAGCTTGGTTCCGGGACAGGGGGCTGTTGGCTACACCTTC
TRBV19,many,TRBJ1-2,TRBD1,13,CASRDGTVGGYTF,TGTGCCAGTAGGGACGGGACAGTAGGTGGCTACACCTTC
TRBV6-1,many,TRBJ1-1,.,11,CASSGYREAFF,TGTGCCAGCAGTGGCTACAGAGAAGCTTTCTTT
TRBV18,.,TRBJ1-1,.,16,CASSPLPAGSGTEAFF,TGTGCCAGCTCACCACTTCCTGCAGGGTCTGGGACTGAAGCTTTCTTT
TRBV19,many,TRBJ2-6,.,15,CASSMQSSGANVLTF,TGTGCCAGTAGTATGCAGAGCTCTGGGGCCAACGTCCTGACTTTC
TRBV6-1,many,TRBJ2-7,TRBD2,15,CASSDWTSGAYEQYF,TGTGCCAGCAGTGATTGGACTAGCGGAGCCTACGAGCAGTACTTC
TRBV7-6,many,TRBJ1-4,.,13,CASSRGQGEKLFF,TGTGCCAGCAGCCGGGGGCAGGGTGAAAAACTGTTTTTT
TRBV6-1,many,TRBJ2-1,TRBD2,16,CASSRLAGGNYNEQFF,TGTGCCAGCAGTCGGCTAGCGGGGGGCAACTACAATGAGCAGTTCTTC
TRBV19,.,TRBJ2-1,TRBD2,17,CASSIQLRGVGYNEQFF,TGTGCCAGTAGTATACAACTGCGGGGGGTTGGCTACAATGAGCAGTTCTTC
TRBV18,many,TRBJ1-1,.,16,CASSALPTGRDTEAFF,TGTGCCAGCTCCGCCTTACCGACAGGTAGGGACACTGAAGCTTTCTTT
TRBV24-1,many,TRBJ2-3,.,14,CATSEGGRTDTQYF,TGTGCCACCAGTGAAGGGGGGCGAACAGATACGCAGTATTTT
TRBV28,many,TRBJ2-7,.,13,CASRRTGAYEQYF,TGTGCCAGCAGACGGACGGGGGCCTACGAGCAGTACTTC
TRBV28,many,TRBJ2-3,.,15,CASSLRWGSTDTQYF,TGTGCCAGCAGTTTAAGGTGGGGAAGCACAGATACGCAGTATTTT
TRBV7-2,many,TRBJ2-7,TRBD2,15,CASSLAGTSKYEQYF,TGTGCCAGCAGCTTAGCGGGGACTAGTAAATACGAGCAGTACTTC
TRBV10-3,few,TRBJ2-1,.,14,CAISDTNRGNEQFF,TGTGCCATCAGTGACACGAATAGGGGCAATGAGCAGTTCTTC
TRBV24-1,many,TRBJ2-1,TRBD2,15,CATSGKGEGNNEQFF,TGTGCCACCAGTGGAAAAGGGGAGGGCAACAATGAGCAGTTCTTC
TRBV19,.,TRBJ2-1,.,14,CASSMGGAGNEQFF,TGTGCCAGTAGTATGGGGGGGGCTGGCAATGAGCAGTTCTTC
TRBV7-9,few,TRBJ2-2,.,21,CASSLTHAGDFRDFNTGELFF,TGTGCCAGCAGCTTAACCCACGCTGGGGACTTCCGAGACTTTAACACCGGGGAGCTGTTTTTT
TRBV4-1,.,TRBJ1-2,TRBD1,14,CASSHEDRGGGYTF,TGCGCCAGCAGCCACGAGGACAGGGGCGGCGGCTACACCTTC
TRBV7-2,.,TRBJ2-3,.,13,CASSPGAGDTQYF,TGTGCCAGCAGCCCGGGGGCTGGAGATACGCAGTATTTT
TRBV3-1,.,TRBJ1-4,.,13,CASSQGYSEKLFF,TGTGCCAGCAGCCAAGGGTATAGTGAAAAACTGTTTTTT